A single sample gave rise to the 6 T cell receptor beta chains below, sequenced in a study of Tregs in tolerant kidney transplant recipients. Profiling relied on immunoSEQ multiplex PCR, and the TCRdb table lists in-frame clones only, not all of them. Among 100,000 to 150,000 clones listed, 85% to 95% were seen once. Sequencing was performed on CD4+ T cells from blood. These receptors originate from a human donor in good health.

The CDR3 DNA reads TGTGCCAGCAGCTTAGTAGGCCCCACATTGGGTCAGGAGACCCAGTACTTC. Its protein product is CASSLVGPTLGQETQYF. This chain links TRBV7-2 with TRBJ2-5; D ambiguous. The germline gives CDR1 SGHTA, CDR2 FQGNSA. The CDR3 has 17 residues. The germline V and J ends were trimmed by 1 base and 5 bases, with 20 bases remaining between them. The variable domain in full, completed from reference TRBV7-2 and TRBJ2-5, reads GAGVSQSPSNKVTEKGKDVELRCDPISGHTALYWYRQSLGQGLEFLIYFQGNSAPDKSGLPSDRFSAERTGGSVSTLTIQRTQQEDSAVYLCASSLVGPTLGQETQYFGPGTRLLVL.

The gene calls are TRBV5-1 and TRBJ1-4; a weak D match, TRBD1 (5 bases). CDR1 is SGHRS, CDR2 YFSETQ, per germline. CDR3 length: 16 residues. V lost 0 bases and J lost 0, with 9 bases in between. The CDR3 spells CASSLAGRSTNEKLFF. For the CDR3, the DNA is TGCGCCAGCAGCTTGGCGGGGCGCTCAACTAATGAAAAACTGTTTTTT.

The CDR3 region has the DNA TGCGCCAGCAGTGAGGAACTAGCGGGAGTCGGAGAGCAGTTCTTC. Translating gives CASSEELAGVGEQFF. The chain joins TRBV10-1 to TRBJ2-1, with 11 bases matching TRBD2. Losses at the gene ends were 2 bases for V and 10 bases for J; bases not matched to a gene: 7. CDR1 WNHNN and CDR2 SYGVQD come from the germline V gene (reference sequence). The CDR3 spans 15 residues.

The chain couples TRBV2 to TRBJ1-2; D is ambiguous. CDR1 and CDR2 from the germline V gene are SNHLY and FYNNEI. The CDR3 totals 12 residues. The V gene lost 6 bases and the J gene lost 8 bases, with 13 bases spanning the gap. The CDR3 coding sequence is TGTGCCAGCAGGAGGGAGAGGCAGGGCTACACCTTC. This gives the protein CASRRERQGYTF. The whole variable domain, filled in from reference TRBV2 and TRBJ1-2, reads EPEVTQTPSHQVTQMGQEVILRCVPISNHLYFYWYRQILGQKVEFLVSFYNNEISEKSEIFDDQFSVERPDGSNFTLKIRSTKLEDSAMYFCASRRERQGYTFGSGTRLTVV.

This chain links TRBV12-5 with TRBJ2-3, with D unresolved. The CDR3 runs 12 residues. Per germline, CDR1 LGHNT and CDR2 FRNRAP. Trimming shortened V by 4 bases and J by 3 bases, and 5 bases separated the two germline ends. Here the CDR3 reads CASGYHTDTQYF. CDR3 DNA: TGTGCTAGTGGTTACCATACAGATACGCAGTATTTT.

The chain links TRBV12-5 to TRBJ2-1; 8 bases fit TRBD2. In germline, CDR1 is LGHNT, CDR2 FRNRAP. Trimming removed 2 bases from V and 1 base from J; junction bases left unmatched: 7. The CDR3 length is 17 residues. CDR3 in DNA: TGTGCTAGTGGTTTGTCGCTAGCGGGTCTGTCCTACAATGAGCAGTTCTTC. Translated, it gives CASGLSLAGLSYNEQFF.